This passage covers 17 T cell receptor beta chains from one sample sequenced in a study of blood T cells in healthy people across ages. A sample-barcoded 5' primer and a J-beta primer mix were used in a second PCR of roughly 6 to 11 cycles. TCRdb passed the 5' RACE reads through MiXCR, listing each CDR3 protein once. The sample holds fewer than 2,000,000 distinct CDR3 sequences, roughly 32% seen once. Material for sequencing was blood. These receptor sequences come from a woman younger than 45 in good health.

The chain has TRBV7-9 and TRBJ1-1, with D uncertain. V lost 2 bases and J 5 bases, leaving 21 bases between the germline ends. The V gene's germline CDR1 is SEHNR and CDR2 FQNEAQ (reference sequence). The CDR3 loop spans 17 amino acids. In DNA, the CDR3 is TGTGCCAGCAGCTTAACTACTTCTGCGAAGGGATTAACTGAAGCTTTCTTT. Translating it yields CASSLTTSAKGLTEAFF. The variable domain in full, with the rest retrieved from reference TRBV7-9 and TRBJ1-1, is DTGVSQNPRHKITKRGQNVTFRCDPISEHNRLYWYRQTLGQGPEFLTYFQNEAQLEKSRLLSDRFSAERPKGSFSTLEIQRTEQGDSAMYLCASSLTTSAKGLTEAFFGQGTRLTVV.

This rearrangement joins TRBV7-3 to TRBJ2-3, with 7 bases that match TRBD1. This CDR3 is built from 15 residues. V lost 7 bases to trimming and J lost 2 bases; unmatched junction nucleotides: 9. Germline CDR1 and CDR2: SGHTA and FQGTGA. The CDR3 here is CASTPTGTNTDTQYF. CDR3 DNA sequence: TGTGCCAGCACCCCGACAGGGACAAACACAGATACGCAGTATTTT.

The chain couples TRBV3-1 to TRBJ2-1; the D gene is possibly TRBD2 (5 bases). This CDR3 spans 16 amino acids. The germline gives CDR1 LGHDT, CDR2 YNNKEL (reference sequence). V lost 4 bases and J 0 bases, leaving 13 bases between the germline ends. The CDR3: CASSPAGKSSYNEQFF. In DNA form, the CDR3 reads TGTGCCAGCAGCCCTGCGGGCAAGAGCTCCTACAATGAGCAGTTCTTC.

V gene TRBV5-5 combines with J gene TRBJ1-1; a possible D gene is TRBD1 (6 bases). The CDR3 runs 14 residues. Looked up from germline, CDR1 is SGHKS and CDR2 is YYEKEE (reference sequence). V dropped 4 bases and J dropped 6 bases, with 16 bases sitting between them. Here the CDR3 reads CASSPQGGVSEAFF. In DNA form, the CDR3 reads TGTGCCAGCAGCCCCCAAGGGGGAGTTTCTGAAGCTTTCTTT.

This clonotype has just a few counts. The chain is built from TRBV9 and TRBJ2-5; 7 bases agree with TRBD2. V shed 0 bases, J shed 7 bases, and the junction held 15 bases outside the gene matches. This CDR3 has 17 amino acids. Germline CDR1 and CDR2: SGDLS and YYNGEE. DNA for the CDR3: TGTGCCAGCAGCGTAGGGGACTACGGGAGCGGCGTCGGGACCCAGTACTTC. Its protein product is CASSVGDYGSGVGTQYF.

This clonotype appeared a few times. The rearrangement uses TRBV28 and TRBJ1-2, with D unclear. The CDR3 is made up of 13 amino acids. The germline V gene encodes CDR1 MDHEN and CDR2 SYDVKM. V gave up 2 bases and J gave up 4 bases, with 8 bases separating them. The DNA for the CDR3 is TGTGCCAGCAGTTTACTACCCTTCTATGGCTACACCTTC. It codes for CASSLLPFYGYTF.

There are a few counts of this clonotype. This sequence joins TRBV29-1 and TRBJ1-2; D remains ambiguous. The germline gives CDR1 SQVTM, CDR2 ANQGSEA. The CDR3 spans 17 residues. Trimming cost V 0 bases and J 0 bases, with 17 bases left between them. CDR3 sequence: CSVEDPDPPGANYGYTF. CDR3 nucleotides: TGCAGCGTTGAAGATCCGGACCCCCCCGGGGCTAACTATGGCTACACCTTC.

V usage is TRBV4-2 and J usage is TRBJ2-1; 8 bases match TRBD2. Germline trimming cut 6 bases from V and 5 bases from J; bases unmatched to any gene: 9. This CDR3 contains 15 residues. Germline CDR1 is LGHNA and CDR2 is YNFKEQ. The DNA for the CDR3 is TGTGCCAGCAGTAAGGCCAGCGGGGGTAACAATGAGCAGTTCTTC. Amino acid sequence: CASSKASGGNNEQFF.

Comments on this clonotype: This may arise from a read error, as a much more abundant clone is one base away. The rearrangement links TRBV10-3 to TRBJ2-1, with 12 nucleotides matching TRBD2. The CDR3 loop spans 16 amino acids. The germline V gene has CDR1 ENHRY and CDR2 SYGVKD. The V gene end was trimmed by 4 bases and the J gene end by 9 bases; junction bases not matched to a gene: 10. The CDR3 nucleotides are TGTGCCATCAGTGCCCCGACTAGCGGGGGCCATCCTGAGCAGTTCTTC. This encodes CAISAPTSGGHPEQFF.

This clonotype has more than one count but fewer than ten. CDR3 in DNA: TGCAGCGTTGCGGTGGGGCCCTTGGTCACTGAAGCTTTCTTT. Translating gives CSVAVGPLVTEAFF. The chain employs TRBV29-1 and TRBJ1-1, with D perhaps matching TRBD1 (5 bases). Germline CDR1 SQVTM, CDR2 ANQGSEA. This CDR3 has 14 residues. Trimming took 4 bases from V and 4 from J, leaving 16 bases between them.

The gene calls are TRBV5-1 and TRBJ1-2; the match to TRBD1 covers 10 bases. CDR1 and CDR2 from the germline V gene are SGHRS and YFSETQ. This CDR3 contains 16 residues. The junction had 5 bases not matched to a gene; V was cut back by 0 bases and J by 3 bases. As DNA, the CDR3 is TGCGCCAGCAGCTTGGCCACGGGACAGGGGTACTATGGCTACACCTTC. Its protein product is CASSLATGQGYYGYTF. Supplemented by reference TRBV5-1 and TRBJ1-2, the full variable domain reads KAGVTQTPRYLIKTRGQQVTLSCSPISGHRSVSWYQQTPGQGLQFLFEYFSETQRNKGNFPGRFSGRQFSNSRSEMNVSTLELGDSALYLCASSLATGQGYYGYTFGSGTRLTVV.

This clonotype has a single count. The genes are TRBV24-1 and TRBJ2-3; D may be TRBD2 (6 bases). Germline assignment: CDR1 KGHDR and CDR2 SFDVKD. Trimming left V 2 bases short and J 1 base short, with 12 bases between. This CDR3 contains 16 residues. In DNA form, the CDR3 reads TGTGCCACCAGTGATTCCCCGTCGGGAGGCACAGATACGCAGTATTTT. Amino acid sequence: CATSDSPSGGTDTQYF.

This sequence joins TRBV6-5 and TRBJ2-3, with 12 bases identical to TRBD2. This CDR3 is built from 15 residues. Germline CDR1 reads MNHEY; CDR2 reads SVGAGI. V was clipped by 4 bases and J by 6 bases; unmatched bases: 5. The CDR3 reads CASSSTSGSVDTQYF. In DNA, the CDR3 is TGTGCCAGCAGTTCGACTAGCGGGAGTGTGGATACGCAGTATTTT.

Worth noting for this clonotype: The junction departs from the called germline gene at one end, perhaps through a read error. This chain connects TRBV9 to TRBJ2-5, with a possible D match to TRBD1 (6 bases). CDR1 is SGDLS and CDR2 is YYNGEE in the germline V gene. This CDR3 is 15 amino acids long. The DNA for the CDR3 is TGTGCTAGCAGCCTAAGGGGGACGTATAAAGAGACCCAGTACTTC. It specifies CASSLRGTYKETQYF.

The chain combines TRBV20-1 with TRBJ2-7; TRBD2 aligns across 13 bases. Germline V gene lookup returns CDR1 DFQATT and CDR2 SNEGSKA (reference sequence). After removal of 3 bases from V and 1 base from J, the junction contained 6 bases not matched to a gene. This CDR3 is 16 amino acids long. The DNA of the CDR3 is TGCAGTGCTAGGCGACTAGCGGGGGGTCTTTCCTACGAGCAGTACTTC. This codes for CSARRLAGGLSYEQYF.

Ten or more counts support this clonotype. J is TRBJ2-1 and V is TRBV6-2 or TRBV6-3; 7 nucleotides match TRBD1. Per germline, CDR1 MNHEY and CDR2 SVGEGT. This CDR3 has 14 residues. The V segment lost 5 bases and the J segment 4 bases; nucleotides outside the gene matches: 5. This CDR3 reads CASSAGTVYNEQFF. The CDR3 region has the DNA TGTGCCAGCAGTGCCGGGACAGTATACAATGAGCAGTTCTTC.

This clonotype has a handful of counts. CDR3 nucleotide sequence: TGCGCCAGCAGCTTGCCCGAGACAGATACGCAGTATTTT. Encoded protein: CASSLPETDTQYF. The gene calls are TRBV5-1 and TRBJ2-3; D remains ambiguous. Germline-derived CDR1 and CDR2 are SGHRS and YFSETQ. CDR3 length equals 13 residues. V lost 1 base to trimming and J lost 3 bases, with 6 bases between them. The variable domain in full, completed from reference TRBV5-1 and TRBJ2-3, reads KAGVTQTPRYLIKTRGQQVTLSCSPISGHRSVSWYQQTPGQGLQFLFEYFSETQRNKGNFPGRFSGRQFSNSRSEMNVSTLELGDSALYLCASSLPETDTQYFGPGTRLTVL.